This T cell receptor (beta chain) was captured in a study of T cells after yellow fever vaccination. Overall study context: When fractions had low cell numbers, they were prepared with SMART-Seq v4 Ultra Low Input.

Study findings and constraints: Just a small share of clonotypes turned up in the CD4 compartment as well as the CD8 compartment. Subsequent booster samples again held most clones from primary vaccination (approximately 95% CD4, just under 90% CD8).

This clonotype was counted between two and nine times. Making TCR cDNA involved 5'RACE template switching, which added UMIs and a universal primer site. MiXCR, run by TCRdb on the 5' RACE reads, gives a single entry per CDR3 protein. The sample holds approximately 90,000 distinct CDR3 sequences, 13% seen once. This CDR3 is built from 15 residues. Trimming left V 5 bases short and J 1 base short, with 13 bases between. Germline values: CDR1 MGHRA, CDR2 YSYEKL. This sample comprised CD8+ T cells not binding an NS4B(214-222) dextramer, sorted from PBMCs, obtained less than 25 days after the first yellow fever vaccination. The chain has TRBV4-1 and TRBJ2-3; perhaps TRBD2 as D (5 bases). The TCR originated in a man aged 18 to 30 who received the YFV17D yellow fever vaccine. The CDR3 spells CASSGVLVGTDTQYF. Written as DNA, the CDR3 is TGCGCCAGCAGCGGGGTACTAGTTGGCACAGATACGCAGTATTTT.